The T cell receptor (beta chain) under discussion was sequenced for a study of T-cell memory formation after mild COVID-19. Study-level findings and limits: Second-wave clones peaking on day 37 lacked confirmed SARS-CoV-2 specificity. The pre-infection memory compartment contained some responding clones, suggesting cross-reactive memory joined. Clones that contracted from day 15 to 85 were balanced CD4/CD8, while later expanders leaned CD4+.

This clonotype has more than one count but fewer than ten. The antigen remains unidentified. UMIs and sample barcodes were carried by the TCR alpha and TCR beta cDNA libraries that 5'RACE produced using constant-segment primers. In TCRdb, the 5' RACE reads were re-called with MiXCR into one record per CDR3 protein. The sample has 89,000 or so distinct CDR3 sequences, 10% to 15% seen once. This CDR3 contains 11 residues. The germline V and J ends were trimmed by 2 bases and 4 bases, with 2 bases remaining between them. Sequencing was carried out using PBMCs or a T cell subset sorted from them (not recorded which). This clonotype originated in a man aged 18 to 30 who had mild COVID-19 (a few samples of this study predate the infection). Cell type and time point are not known. The V call is TRBV12-3 or TRBV12-4, the J call TRBJ1-1; D ambiguous. The CDR3 region has the DNA TGTGCCAGCAGTTTATTCACTGAAGCTTTCTTT. This encodes CASSLFTEAFF.